These 10 T cell receptor beta chains were all obtained from the same sample, sequenced in a study of blood T cells in healthy people across ages (dated by TCRdb to 2015 to 2017). Preparation of the library involved 5' RACE. TCRdb records Illumina HiSeq 2500 as the sequencer. A second 7 to 11 cycle PCR used a sample-barcoded 5' primer and a J-beta primer mix. The public reads were run again by TCRdb, first through fastp at Q25 and then through MiXCR, and only productive beta chains were kept. A single entry per CDR3 protein holds the most common genes and DNA from its merged rows. The sample includes roughly 790,000 distinct CDR3 sequences, with approximately 39% observed a single time. The ten largest clones add up to 20% to 25% of the sample. The sample was blood. The receptors here all came from a woman aged 55-69 years in good health.

The gene calls are TRBV29-1 and TRBJ1-2; TRBD1 is a possible D gene (5 bases). The germline V and J ends were trimmed by 6 bases and 0 bases, with 14 bases remaining between them. This CDR3 contains 14 residues. The germline gives CDR1 SQVTM, CDR2 ANQGSEA. Here the CDR3 reads CSVLRGEANYGYTF. The CDR3 DNA reads TGCAGCGTCCTGAGGGGAGAAGCTAACTATGGCTACACCTTC.

The V and J genes are TRBV18 and TRBJ2-7; TRBD1 is a possible D gene (6 bases). The V end was cut by 6 bases, the J end by 2 bases, with 17 bases between. The CDR3 runs to 15 residues. Per the germline V gene, CDR1 is KGHSH and CDR2 is LQKENI. CDR3 in DNA: TGTGCCAGCTCCTTCTCCGGGACAACGACCTACGAGCAGTACTTC. Translated: CASSFSGTTTYEQYF. Filled out from reference TRBV18 and TRBJ2-7, the complete variable domain reads NAGVMQNPRHLVRRRGQEARLRCSPMKGHSHVYWYRQLPEEGLKFMVYLQKENIIDESGMPKERFSAEFPKEGPSILRIQQVVRGDSAAYFCASSFSGTTTYEQYFGPGTRLTVT.

The J gene is TRBJ2-4, the V gene TRBV20-1; D may correspond to TRBD1 or TRBD2 (6 bases each). CDR1 DFQATT and CDR2 SNEGSKA come from the germline V gene (reference sequence). This CDR3 region has 15 residues. Trimming left V 0 bases short and J 1 base short, with 10 bases between. The chain's CDR3 is CSAREDGGAKNIQYF. CDR3 bases: TGCAGTGCTAGAGAGGACGGGGGCGCCAAAAACATTCAGTACTTC.

The table lists this clonotype with a few counts. V usage is TRBV12-3 or TRBV12-4 and J usage is TRBJ2-5; D may be TRBD2 (5 bases). This CDR3 is built from 13 residues. Trimming took 5 bases from V and 2 from J, leaving 9 bases between them. CDR3 protein: CASSVWEQETQYF. The CDR3 DNA follows: TGTGCCAGCAGTGTATGGGAGCAAGAGACCCAGTACTTC.

As for this clonotype: One end of the junction does not line up with germline, which may come from a read error. V usage is TRBV7-9 and J usage is TRBJ2-1; D may be TRBD2 (6 bases). Looked up from germline, CDR1 is SEHNR and CDR2 is FQNEAQ (reference sequence). The CDR3 consists of 13 residues. CDR3 protein: CACSFGGRNEQFF. The CDR3 DNA sequence: TGTGCCTGCAGCTTTGGAGGGAGAAATGAGCAGTTCTTC. Filled out from reference TRBV7-9 and TRBJ2-1, the complete variable domain reads DTGVSQNPRHKITKRGQNVTFRCDPISEHNRLYWYRQTLGQGPEFLTYFQNEAQLEKSRLLSDRFSAERPKGSFSTLEIQRTEQGDSAMYLCACSFGGRNEQFFGPGTRLTVL.

The chain uses TRBV6-6 and TRBJ1-2; D uncertain. The CDR3 has 14 residues. With 5 bases removed from V and 0 bases from J, the gap between germline ends came to 10 bases. CDR1 MNHNY and CDR2 SVGAGI come from the germline V gene (reference sequence). CDR3 nucleotide sequence: TGTGCCAGCAGTCCCGGACGGTCTAACTATGGCTACACCTTC. The encoded protein is CASSPGRSNYGYTF.

This sequence joins TRBV12-3 or TRBV12-4 and TRBJ2-1; D call uncertain. Trimming cost V 4 bases and J 13 bases, with 20 bases left between them. The CDR3 extends over 14 amino acids. CDR3 DNA: TGTGCCAGCAGTTGGACGGTAGAGCAAGAAACCCAGTTCTTC. Translating gives CASSWTVEQETQFF.

The sample holds a few counts of this clonotype. The chain links TRBV4-1 to TRBJ1-2; perhaps TRBD1 as D (6 bases). The CDR3 consists of 15 residues. CDR1 and CDR2 (germline): MGHRA, YSYEKL. The V gene lost 0 bases and the J gene lost 3 bases, with 11 bases spanning the gap. The CDR3 DNA is TGCGCCAGCAGCCAAGATCCGGCAGGGGACTATGGCTACACCTTC. It codes for CASSQDPAGDYGYTF.

In this sample, this clonotype turned up a few times. V is TRBV5-1 and J is TRBJ2-3; weak D call: TRBD2 (6 bases). Trimming pared 1 base from V and 4 bases from J, leaving 13 bases between. Germline V gene sequence: CDR1 SGHRS, CDR2 YFSETQ. The CDR3 consists of 15 residues. The chain's CDR3 is CASSLSLARPDTQYF. DNA for the CDR3: TGCGCCAGCAGCTTGAGCCTAGCGAGGCCAGATACGCAGTATTTT. The variable domain in full, completed from reference TRBV5-1 and TRBJ2-3, reads KAGVTQTPRYLIKTRGQQVTLSCSPISGHRSVSWYQQTPGQGLQFLFEYFSETQRNKGNFPGRFSGRQFSNSRSEMNVSTLELGDSALYLCASSLSLARPDTQYFGPGTRLTVL.

The V gene is TRBV5-1, the J gene TRBJ1-1, with D unclear. The CDR3 is made up of 14 amino acids. Germline V gene sequence: CDR1 SGHRS, CDR2 YFSETQ. Between the trimmed V and J ends, which lost 2 bases and 1 base, there was a span of 9 bases. The DNA for the CDR3 is TGCGCCAGCAGCTTTAACACTCAGAACACTGAAGCTTTCTTT. It yields the protein CASSFNTQNTEAFF.